Listed below are T cell receptor beta chains from one sample, sequenced in a study of cytotoxic CD8 clonotypes in ibrutinib-treated CLL. Assay: immunoSEQ multiplex PCR; the TCRdb copy retains only in-frame clones and omits some. The table shows over 95,000 clones, with 50% to 65% occurring only once. The source material was PBMCs, sampled after 24 months of ibrutinib treatment. The receptor set was obtained from a human donor with chronic lymphocytic leukemia. The CDR3 runs from the conserved cysteine through the conserved F or W. D genes are given only for firm matches. Some rows mark clone size as missing; the rest say once, few, many or name a class of expanded clone.

v_gene: TRBV25-1; d_gene: .; j_gene: TRBJ2-1; abundance: .; CDR3aa: CASSESITRNEQFF; CDR3nt: TGTGCCAGCAGTGAATCCATTACGCGAAATGAGCAGTTCTTC
v_gene: TRBV27; d_gene: .; j_gene: TRBJ1-1; abundance: .; CDR3aa: CASYGRGTEAFF; CDR3nt: TGTGCCAGCTACGGGCGTGGAACTGAAGCTTTCTTT
v_gene: TRBV6-5; d_gene: .; j_gene: TRBJ2-7; abundance: .; CDR3aa: CASQGGSRAAEQYF; CDR3nt: TGTGCCAGCCAAGGGGGATCCAGGGCTGCCGAGCAGTACTTC
v_gene: TRBV6-1; d_gene: .; j_gene: TRBJ1-1; abundance: .; CDR3aa: CASSDRNTEAFF; CDR3nt: TGTGCCAGCAGTGACCGGAACACTGAAGCTTTCTTT
v_gene: TRBV7-9; d_gene: .; j_gene: TRBJ2-1; abundance: .; CDR3aa: CASSPKARVGNEQFF; CDR3nt: TGTGCCAGCAGCCCTAAGGCCCGGGTGGGCAATGAGCAGTTCTTC
v_gene: TRBV7-9; d_gene: .; j_gene: TRBJ2-2; abundance: few; CDR3aa: CASSTRPTGELFF; CDR3nt: TGTGCCAGCAGCACCCGACCCACCGGGGAGCTGTTTTTT
v_gene: TRBV27; d_gene: .; j_gene: TRBJ2-5; abundance: once; CDR3aa: CASKSRAETQYF; CDR3nt: TGTGCCAGCAAATCGCGGGCGGAGACCCAGTACTTC
v_gene: TRBV5-1; d_gene: .; j_gene: TRBJ2-2; abundance: .; CDR3aa: CASRHRDGELFF; CDR3nt: TGCGCCAGCAGACATCGAGACGGGGAGCTGTTTTTT
v_gene: TRBV10-3; d_gene: .; j_gene: TRBJ2-6; abundance: .; CDR3aa: CAISEFSGGSSGANVLTF; CDR3nt: TGTGCCATCAGTGAATTTTCCGGGGGTAGCTCTGGGGCCAACGTCCTGACTTTC
v_gene: TRBV5-1; d_gene: .; j_gene: TRBJ2-3; abundance: .; CDR3aa: CASSLDGTFGTDTQYF; CDR3nt: TGCGCCAGCAGCTTGGATGGGACCTTCGGCACAGATACGCAGTATTTT
v_gene: TRBV6-1; d_gene: .; j_gene: TRBJ2-7; abundance: .; CDR3aa: CASCTNRQSYEQYF; CDR3nt: TGTGCCAGCTGTACTAACAGGCAGTCCTACGAGCAGTACTTC
v_gene: TRBV5-1; d_gene: TRBD1; j_gene: TRBJ2-1; abundance: few; CDR3aa: CASSLTGEIWNEQFF; CDR3nt: TGCGCCAGCAGCTTAACAGGGGAGATCTGGAATGAGCAGTTCTTC
v_gene: TRBV6-6; d_gene: .; j_gene: TRBJ1-2; abundance: .; CDR3aa: CASSSPRVYGYTF; CDR3nt: TGTGCCAGCAGTTCCCCCCGGGTCTATGGCTACACCTTC
v_gene: TRBV5-1; d_gene: TRBD1; j_gene: TRBJ1-1; abundance: .; CDR3aa: CASSPTGKGGNTEAFF; CDR3nt: TGCGCCAGCAGCCCGACAGGGAAGGGTGGGAACACTGAAGCTTTCTTT
v_gene: TRBV6-4; d_gene: TRBD1; j_gene: TRBJ2-5; abundance: .; CDR3aa: CASSQDRGETQYF; CDR3nt: TGTGCCAGCTCCCAGGACAGGGGGGAGACCCAGTACTTC
v_gene: TRBV9; d_gene: .; j_gene: TRBJ2-5; abundance: .; CDR3aa: CASSVSQGRETQYF; CDR3nt: TGTGCCAGCAGCGTATCTCAGGGGAGAGAGACCCAGTACTTC
v_gene: TRBV30; d_gene: .; j_gene: TRBJ2-6; abundance: .; CDR3aa: CAWSPKTGSGANVLTF; CDR3nt: TGTGCCTGGAGTCCCAAGACAGGCTCTGGGGCCAACGTCCTGACTTTC
v_gene: TRBV14; d_gene: TRBD1; j_gene: TRBJ2-7; abundance: .; CDR3aa: CASSYRQGAYEQYF; CDR3nt: TGTGCCAGCAGCTACAGACAGGGGGCCTACGAGCAGTACTTC
v_gene: TRBV7-9; d_gene: TRBD1; j_gene: TRBJ2-5; abundance: .; CDR3aa: CASSPRARTGGETQYF; CDR3nt: TGTGCCAGCTCCCCCCGGGCCCGGACAGGAGGAGAGACCCAGTACTTC
v_gene: TRBV29-1; d_gene: TRBD1; j_gene: TRBJ1-6; abundance: .; CDR3aa: CSVAGGGNSPLHF; CDR3nt: TGCAGCGTCGCAGGGGGGGGTAATTCACCCCTCCACTTT
v_gene: TRBV18; d_gene: .; j_gene: TRBJ2-1; abundance: .; CDR3aa: CASSPPASSYNEQFF; CDR3nt: TGTGCCAGCTCACCACCGGCGTCGTCCTACAATGAGCAGTTCTTC
v_gene: TRBV30; d_gene: TRBD1; j_gene: TRBJ1-6; abundance: .; CDR3aa: CAWRGQGASSYNSPLHF; CDR3nt: TGTGCCTGGAGGGGACAGGGGGCGTCCTCCTATAATTCACCCCTCCACTTT
v_gene: TRBV9; d_gene: TRBD1; j_gene: TRBJ2-2; abundance: .; CDR3aa: CASSTGASGTGYTGELFF; CDR3nt: TGTGCCAGCAGCACAGGAGCCTCCGGGACAGGGTACACCGGGGAGCTGTTTTTT
v_gene: TRBV29-1; d_gene: .; j_gene: TRBJ1-2; abundance: few; CDR3aa: CSVRDTQPGGYTF; CDR3nt: TGCAGCGTCCGGGACACGCAGCCGGGCGGCTACACCTTC
v_gene: TRBV5-1; d_gene: .; j_gene: TRBJ2-7; abundance: .; CDR3aa: CASSLEGEQYF; CDR3nt: TGCGCCAGCAGCTTGGAGGGTGAGCAGTACTTC
v_gene: TRBV4-1; d_gene: TRBD2; j_gene: TRBJ2-7; abundance: .; CDR3aa: CASRGSGGFYEQYF; CDR3nt: TGCGCCAGCAGGGGAAGCGGGGGTTTCTACGAGCAGTACTTC
v_gene: TRBV10-3; d_gene: .; j_gene: TRBJ2-3; abundance: .; CDR3aa: CAISDYGGTDTQYF; CDR3nt: TGTGCCATCAGTGACTACGGGGGCACAGATACGCAGTATTTT
v_gene: TRBV19; d_gene: .; j_gene: TRBJ2-3; abundance: .; CDR3aa: CASSIQSTDTQYF; CDR3nt: TGTGCCAGTAGTATCCAATCAACGGATACGCAGTATTTT
v_gene: TRBV11-2; d_gene: .; j_gene: TRBJ1-3; abundance: once; CDR3aa: CASSLAAGGNTIYF; CDR3nt: TGTGCCAGCAGCTTAGCGGCCGGCGGAAACACCATATATTTT
v_gene: TRBV5-1; d_gene: .; j_gene: TRBJ2-7; abundance: .; CDR3aa: CASSLDRIYEQYF; CDR3nt: TGCGCCAGCAGCTTGGACAGGATCTACGAGCAGTACTTC
v_gene: TRBV10-1; d_gene: .; j_gene: TRBJ2-4; abundance: .; CDR3aa: CASSELGGEYQYF; CDR3nt: TGCGCCAGCAGTGAGTTGGGGGGCGAATATCAGTACTTC
v_gene: TRBV29-1; d_gene: TRBD1; j_gene: TRBJ2-7; abundance: .; CDR3aa: CSVRTGKGNEQYF; CDR3nt: TGCAGCGTTCGGACAGGGAAAGGAAACGAGCAGTACTTC
v_gene: TRBV6-5; d_gene: .; j_gene: TRBJ2-5; abundance: once; CDR3aa: CASSYSKRVHETQYF; CDR3nt: TGTGCCAGCAGTTACTCGAAAAGGGTTCACGAGACCCAGTACTTC
v_gene: TRBV5-1; d_gene: .; j_gene: TRBJ1-2; abundance: .; CDR3aa: CASSLAQAREGYTF; CDR3nt: TGCGCCAGCAGCTTGGCTCAGGCCCGGGAGGGCTACACCTTC
v_gene: TRBV27; d_gene: TRBD1; j_gene: TRBJ1-4; abundance: .; CDR3aa: CASSRTGLNEKLFF; CDR3nt: TGTGCCAGCAGCCGGACAGGGCTGAATGAAAAACTGTTTTTT
v_gene: TRBV6-1; d_gene: TRBD1; j_gene: TRBJ1-2; abundance: .; CDR3aa: CASSEYQGQDGYTF; CDR3nt: TGTGCCAGCAGTGAATATCAGGGACAGGACGGCTACACCTTC
v_gene: TRBV9; d_gene: .; j_gene: TRBJ2-3; abundance: few; CDR3aa: CASTRDTDTQYF; CDR3nt: TGTGCCAGCACCCGCGACACAGATACGCAGTATTTT
v_gene: TRBV7-2; d_gene: .; j_gene: TRBJ2-7; abundance: few; CDR3aa: CASSLASGLGYEQYF; CDR3nt: TGTGCCAGCAGCTTAGCGTCTGGCTTGGGGTACGAGCAGTACTTC
v_gene: TRBV6-5; d_gene: .; j_gene: TRBJ1-5; abundance: .; CDR3aa: CASRNTGYSNQPQHF; CDR3nt: TGTGCCAGCAGAAACACAGGGTATAGCAATCAGCCCCAGCATTTT
v_gene: TRBV30; d_gene: TRBD2; j_gene: TRBJ2-5; abundance: few; CDR3aa: CAWSVAAGGQETQYF; CDR3nt: TGTGCCTGGAGTGTGGCGGCGGGGGGACAAGAGACCCAGTACTTC
v_gene: TRBV30; d_gene: .; j_gene: TRBJ2-7; abundance: once; CDR3aa: CAWAGRGSYEQYF; CDR3nt: TGTGCCTGGGCCGGCCGCGGATCCTACGAGCAGTACTTC
v_gene: TRBV29-1; d_gene: TRBD2; j_gene: TRBJ2-4; abundance: .; CDR3aa: CSVVGQRGRASIQYF; CDR3nt: TGCAGCGTGGTTGGGCAGCGGGGGCGCGCCTCTATTCAGTACTTC
v_gene: TRBV30; d_gene: .; j_gene: TRBJ1-5; abundance: once; CDR3aa: CAWSGGGESNQPQHF; CDR3nt: TGTGCCTGGAGTGGCGGGGGGGAGAGCAATCAGCCCCAGCATTTT
v_gene: TRBV28; d_gene: .; j_gene: TRBJ2-1; abundance: .; CDR3aa: CASSPSRGSGEQFF; CDR3nt: TGTGCCAGCAGTCCCAGTAGGGGTTCGGGTGAGCAGTTCTTC
v_gene: TRBV6-5; d_gene: .; j_gene: TRBJ1-5; abundance: .; CDR3aa: CASSPRGAQPQHF; CDR3nt: TGTGCCAGCAGCCCCCGGGGGGCGCAGCCCCAGCATTTT
v_gene: TRBV5-1; d_gene: TRBD1; j_gene: TRBJ2-1; abundance: .; CDR3aa: CASSLASGQVYNEQFF; CDR3nt: TGCGCCAGCAGCTTGGCTTCGGGACAGGTATACAATGAGCAGTTCTTC
v_gene: TRBV19; d_gene: .; j_gene: TRBJ2-2; abundance: few; CDR3aa: CASSSGSGELFF; CDR3nt: TGTGCCAGTAGTTCTGGGTCCGGGGAGCTGTTTTTT
v_gene: TRBV6-5; d_gene: TRBD2; j_gene: TRBJ2-1; abundance: .; CDR3aa: CASSYFPSGVPNEQFF; CDR3nt: TGTGCCAGCAGTTACTTTCCTAGCGGGGTCCCCAATGAGCAGTTCTTC
v_gene: TRBV2; d_gene: .; j_gene: TRBJ1-1; abundance: .; CDR3aa: CASSEIGERGRSTEAFF; CDR3nt: TGTGCCAGCAGTGAGATAGGAGAGAGGGGGAGGAGCACTGAAGCTTTCTTT
v_gene: TRBV25-1; d_gene: .; j_gene: TRBJ1-2; abundance: few; CDR3aa: CASSETGGAGYTF; CDR3nt: TGTGCCAGCAGTGAAACGGGGGGGGCTGGCTACACCTTC